This TCR beta chain was sequenced in a study of control samples from healthy donors and cancer patients. Trimming pared 5 bases from V and 0 bases from J, leaving 14 bases between. Germline V gives CDR1 KGHSH, CDR2 LQKENI. This CDR3 is 17 amino acids long. Only in-frame clones appear in the TCRdb table, and some are missing; sequencing was by immunoSEQ multiplex PCR. The repertoire consists of around 170,000 clones, with around 89% occurring once and the leading ten covering just over 1.4%. Sequenced sample: blood. The chain couples TRBV18 to TRBJ2-6, with D tentatively TRBD1 (6 bases). The source is a woman in her fifties or sixties in good health. The CDR3 DNA reads TGTGCCAGCTCAAGGGGGTCCCGGGCCTCTGGGGCCAACGTCCTGACTTTC. Its translation is CASSRGSRASGANVLTF.